The 8 T cell receptor beta chains below come from one sample, sequenced in a study of regulatory T cells in long-lasting Graves disease. HTBI primers from iRepertoire and Arm-PCR of CDR3 regions yielded the TCR beta libraries. TCRdb re-derived calls from the multiplex PCR reads in MiXCR, one entry per CDR3 protein. The sample comprises under 300,000 distinct CDR3 sequences, approximately 16% of which are singletons, and roughly a fifth rests with the top ten. Time point noted: newly diagnosed GD, antithyroid drugs for less than 3 months. PBMC RNA was the source of the TCR library. Sequenced material: peripheral blood mononuclear cells (PBMCs), taken at new diagnosis, from a patient treated with antithyroid drugs. The receptor set was obtained from a female donor with Graves disease.

CDR3 loop: CASRARVWGNGEETQYF. In DNA form, the CDR3 reads TGTGCCAGCAGGGCGAGGGTCTGGGGGAATGGAGAGGAGACCCAGTACTTC. V usage is TRBV2 and J usage is TRBJ2-5, with D perhaps given as TRBD1 or TRBD2 (5 bases each). The CDR3 has 17 residues. Trimming removed 6 bases from V and 5 bases from J, with 25 bases in between. Germline V gene lookup returns CDR1 SNHLY and CDR2 FYNNEI.

This clonotype was recorded many times. The chain recombines TRBV6-5 with TRBJ1-1; possible D gene TRBD1, 5 bases. Trimming stripped 3 bases from V and 0 bases from J, with 11 bases between. CDR1 and CDR2 (germline): MNHEY, SVGAGI. CDR3 length: 15 amino acids. DNA for the CDR3: TGTGCCAGCAGTTATTCGCAGGGTATGAACACTGAAGCTTTCTTT. Translating it yields CASSYSQGMNTEAFF.

This clonotype was counted at least ten times. The chain has TRBV29-1 and TRBJ2-1, with a weak D call TRBD2 (5 bases). The CDR3 is 16 residues long. Looked up from germline, CDR1 is SQVTM and CDR2 is ANQGSEA. Trimming stripped 1 base from V and 3 bases from J, with 16 bases between. The CDR3 is CSVEVPVAGHYNEQFF. DNA of the CDR3: TGCAGCGTTGAAGTTCCGGTGGCGGGTCACTACAATGAGCAGTTCTTC.

This chain links TRBV20-1 with TRBJ2-1; 14 positions match TRBD2. J lost 0 bases, V lost 1 base, and 2 bases had no gene match. The V gene's germline CDR1 is DFQATT and CDR2 SNEGSKA (reference sequence). This CDR3 region has 17 residues. The CDR3 here is CSARGLAGGGSYNEQFF. CDR3 bases: TGCAGTGCTAGAGGACTAGCGGGAGGGGGCTCCTACAATGAGCAGTTCTTC.

The chain employs TRBV7-9 and TRBJ2-6; 10 bases match TRBD2. Germline lookup yields CDR1 SEHNR and CDR2 FQNEAQ (reference sequence). The CDR3 consists of 17 residues. Trimming removed 5 bases from V and 0 bases from J; junction bases left unmatched: 4. CDR3 in DNA: TGTGCCAGCAGCCGGACTAGCGGACGCTCTGGGGCCAACGTCCTGACTTTC. This sequence encodes CASSRTSGRSGANVLTF.

For this clonotype: A much larger clone is a single base away; this may be a read error. The CDR3 end shows no conserved phenylalanine or tryptophan, and so a read error is likely. The V and J genes are TRBV7-9 and TRBJ2-6; perhaps TRBD1 as D (7 bases). Between the trimmed V and J ends, which lost 0 bases and 0 bases, there was a span of 12 bases. CDR1 SEHNR and CDR2 FQNEAQ come from the germline V gene (reference sequence). The CDR3 consists of 18 residues. The DNA for the CDR3 is TGTGCCAGCAGCTTAGCGGCAGGGGGGAGCTCTGGGGCCAACGTCCTGACTCTC. Translated: CASSLAAGGSSGANVLTL.

The CDR3 is CASSFVGPETF. In DNA form, the CDR3 reads TGTGCCAGCAGTTTTGTGGGGCCGGAGACCTTC. The chain carries TRBV27 and TRBJ1-2; a possible D gene is TRBD1 (5 bases). The CDR3 sequence is 11 residues long. The germline gives CDR1 MNHEY, CDR2 SMNVEV (reference sequence). Trimming stripped 3 bases from V and 14 bases from J, with 13 bases between.

The sample holds many counts of this clonotype. This sequence joins TRBV12-3 or TRBV12-4 and TRBJ1-1, with a possible D match to TRBD1 (5 bases). The CDR3 totals 13 residues. Trimming stripped 7 bases from V and 0 bases from J, with 9 bases between. In DNA form, the CDR3 reads TGTGCCAGCACCGGGACGTTGAACACTGAAGCTTTCTTT. It yields the protein CASTGTLNTEAFF.